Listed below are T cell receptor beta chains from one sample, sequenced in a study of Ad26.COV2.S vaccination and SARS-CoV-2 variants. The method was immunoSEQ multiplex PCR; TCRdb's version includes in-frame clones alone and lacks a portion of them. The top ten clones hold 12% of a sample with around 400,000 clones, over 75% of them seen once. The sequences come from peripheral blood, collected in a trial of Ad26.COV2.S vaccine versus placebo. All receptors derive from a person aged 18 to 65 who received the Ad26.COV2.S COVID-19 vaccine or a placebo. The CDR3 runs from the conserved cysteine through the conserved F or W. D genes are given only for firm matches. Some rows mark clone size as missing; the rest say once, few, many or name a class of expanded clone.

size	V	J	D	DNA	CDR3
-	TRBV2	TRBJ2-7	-	TGTGCCAGCAGTGAAGGGGGCCGGTACGAGCAGTACTTC	CASSEGGRYEQYF
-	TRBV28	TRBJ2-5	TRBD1	TGTGCCAGCAGTTCTGCCGGGACAGGGGTTCAAGAGACCCAGTACTTC	CASSSAGTGVQETQYF
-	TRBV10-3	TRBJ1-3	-	TGTGCCATCAGACCCACGGGGGGACTCTCTGGAAACACCATATATTTT	CAIRPTGGLSGNTIYF
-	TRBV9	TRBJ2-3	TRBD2	TGTGCCAGCAGCGCCGGGACTAGCGGGAGTACTGGCACAGATACGCAGTATTTT	CASSAGTSGSTGTDTQYF
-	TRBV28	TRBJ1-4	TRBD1	TGTGCCAGCAGTGATCCAGAGCAGACAGGGTGGATTAGAAAACTGTTTTTT	CASSDPEQTGWIRKLFF
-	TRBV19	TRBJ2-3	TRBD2	TGTGCCAGTAGTCTACTAGCGGGAGGAACCACAGATACGCAGTATTTT	CASSLLAGGTTDTQYF
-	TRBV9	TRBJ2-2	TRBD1	TGTGCCAGCAGCGTAGCGACAGGGGCGAACACCGGGGAGCTGTTTTTT	CASSVATGANTGELFF
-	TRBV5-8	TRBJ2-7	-	TGTGCCAGCAGCCGCAGGAACTACGAGCAGTACTTC	CASSRRNYEQYF
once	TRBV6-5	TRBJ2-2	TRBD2	TGTGCCAGCTCCAAGGGAGGGGTGGACACCGGGGAGCTGTTTTTT	CASSKGGVDTGELFF
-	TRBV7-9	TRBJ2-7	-	TGTGCCAGCAGCTTAGGTTACGCGGAAGCCTACGAGCAGTACTTC	CASSLGYAEAYEQYF
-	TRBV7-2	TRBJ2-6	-	TGTGCCAGCAGCTTAGTTGGGGGAAGCTCTGGGGCCAACGTCCTGACTTTC	CASSLVGGSSGANVLTF
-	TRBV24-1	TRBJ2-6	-	TGTGCCACCAGCGATAACGCTGGGGCCAACGTCCTGACTTTC	CATSDNAGANVLTF
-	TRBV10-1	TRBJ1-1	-	TGCGCCAGCAGTGAAGGAGTAGGGACGCTGAACACTGAAGCTTTCTTT	CASSEGVGTLNTEAFF
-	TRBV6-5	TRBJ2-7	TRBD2	TGTGCCAGCAGTTACGAACTAGCGGGAGACGAGCAGTACTTC	CASSYELAGDEQYF
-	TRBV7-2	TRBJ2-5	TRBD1	TGTGCCAGCAGCTTGGGGACAGTTCAAGAGACCCAGTACTTC	CASSLGTVQETQYF
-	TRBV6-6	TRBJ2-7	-	TGTGCCAGCGGGTACGAGCAGTACTTC	CASGYEQYF
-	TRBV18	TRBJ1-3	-	TGTGCCAGCTCATTCTCGGACCATGCCGGAAACACCATATATTTT	CASSFSDHAGNTIYF
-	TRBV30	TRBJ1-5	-	TGTGCCTGGAGTGTTGGCAGCAATCAGCCCCAGCATTTT	CAWSVGSNQPQHF
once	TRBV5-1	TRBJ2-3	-	TGCGCCAGCAGCTTGGGTTTACAGAACACAGATACGCAGTATTTT	CASSLGLQNTDTQYF
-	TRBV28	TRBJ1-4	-	TGTGCCAGCAGTTTTTTTAGTAGGACGGCTGATAATGAAAAACTGTTTTTT	CASSFFSRTADNEKLFF
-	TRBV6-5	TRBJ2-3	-	TGTGCCAGCAGTCTCCGGGGTAGCGGCACAGATACGCAGTATTTT	CASSLRGSGTDTQYF
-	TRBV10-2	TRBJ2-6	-	TGCGCCAGCAGGAACACAGGGGAGGCTGGGGCCAACGTCCTGACTTTC	CASRNTGEAGANVLTF
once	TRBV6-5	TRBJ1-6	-	TGTGCCAGCAGTTACTCCAACAGCTATTATAATTCACCCCTCCACTTT	CASSYSNSYYNSPLHF
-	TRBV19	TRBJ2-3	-	TGTGCCAGTAGTATATCCCAGGACGCCTCCCATACGCAGTATTTT	CASSISQDASHTQYF
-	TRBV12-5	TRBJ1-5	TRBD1	TGTGCTAGTGGTTTGGAGACAGGGGTAGGACAGCCCCAGCATTTT	CASGLETGVGQPQHF
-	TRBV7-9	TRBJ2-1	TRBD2	TGTGCCAGCAGCCCGGGACTAGCGGGAACAGGGGGTTACAATGAGCAGTTCTTC	CASSPGLAGTGGYNEQFF
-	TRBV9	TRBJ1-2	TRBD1	TGTGCCAGCGGAATTGGGACAGCGGTCTATGGCTACACCTTC	CASGIGTAVYGYTF
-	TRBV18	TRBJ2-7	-	TGTGCCAGCTCACCGGAGAAGGGCTCCTACGAGCAGTACTTC	CASSPEKGSYEQYF
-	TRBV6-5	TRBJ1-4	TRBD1	TGTGCCAGCAGGGCTGCAGGGGGGAATGAAAAACTGTTTTTT	CASRAAGGNEKLFF
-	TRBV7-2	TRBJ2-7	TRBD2	TGTGCCAGCAGCTCGGGACTAGCCAGATACGAGCAGTACTTC	CASSSGLARYEQYF
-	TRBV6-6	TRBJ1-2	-	TGTGCCAGCAGTTACACCGGGGACAACTATGGCTACACCTTC	CASSYTGDNYGYTF
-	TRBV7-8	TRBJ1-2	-	TGTGCCAGCAGCTTGGGCAGGGCCGGTTCTGGCTACACCTTC	CASSLGRAGSGYTF